The 21 T cell receptor beta chains reported below all come from one sample, sequenced in a study of blood T cells in healthy people across ages. Together with a sample-barcoded 5' primer, a J-beta primer mix was included in a second PCR lasting about 6 to 11 cycles. One entry per CDR3 protein results from TCRdb running MiXCR on the 5' RACE reads. The sample records approximately 2,000,000 distinct CDR3 sequences, about two fifths being singletons. The sequenced material came from blood. The receptor source for this set is a human donor in good health.

This clonotype was found a few times. J is TRBJ2-7 and V is TRBV7-9, with a tentative D call TRBD2 (7 bases). CDR1 and CDR2 from the germline V gene are SEHNR and FQNEAQ (reference sequence). V lost 4 bases and J 2 bases, leaving 12 bases between the germline ends. The CDR3 totals 14 residues. The CDR3 here is CASSYPGGPYEQYF. DNA for the CDR3: TGTGCCAGCAGCTACCCGGGGGGCCCCTACGAGCAGTACTTC.

The CDR3 region has the DNA TGCGCCAGCAGCCAAGATTCCACACGAGGCCATGGCTACACCTTC. Protein product: CASSQDSTRGHGYTF. V is TRBV4-3 and J is TRBJ1-2, with D hard to call. The germline V gene has CDR1 LGHNA and CDR2 YSLEER. The CDR3 is made up of 15 amino acids. V was trimmed by 0 bases and J by 6 bases, leaving 14 bases between them.

The CDR3 DNA follows: TGTGCCAGCAGTCTCCTCGCCAGGAACTACGAGCAGTACTTC. Amino acid sequence: CASSLLARNYEQYF. This chain connects TRBV12-3 or TRBV12-4 to TRBJ2-5; D unresolved. The J call may be wrong; the DNA end is better matched by TRBJ2-7. The CDR3 runs 14 residues.

V is TRBV28 and J is TRBJ2-1; the D is unclear. This CDR3 spans 17 amino acids. Germline V CDR1 and CDR2: MDHEN, SYDVKM. Trimming removed 2 bases at V and 2 bases at J, with 16 bases between. This CDR3 reads CASSLSPLKSPYNEQFF. In DNA form, the CDR3 reads TGTGCCAGCAGTTTAAGCCCCCTCAAGAGCCCCTACAATGAGCAGTTCTTC.

Comments on this clonotype: An end of the junction differs from the germline gene, which may be a read error. The V and J genes are TRBV7-7 and TRBJ2-6, with a tentative D call TRBD1 (5 bases). Germline values: CDR1 SSHAT, CDR2 FNYEAQ (reference sequence). The CDR3 has 14 amino acids. The CDR3 reads CASSLGPQTAVLTF. The CDR3 DNA follows: TGTGCTAGCAGCTTGGGGCCTCAAACGGCCGTCCTGACTTTC.

The genes are TRBV12-3 or TRBV12-4 and TRBJ2-7; D gene ambiguous. V shed 7 bases and J shed 1 base, with 17 bases lying between them. This CDR3 has 15 residues. Here the CDR3 reads CASTLGPVFSYEQYF. Here the CDR3 DNA reads TGTGCCAGCACCCTTGGGCCTGTTTTTTCCTACGAGCAGTACTTC.

This chain links TRBV5-4 with TRBJ2-7; tentative D call: TRBD1 (5 bases). Per the germline V gene, CDR1 is SGHNT and CDR2 is YYREEE (reference sequence). With 4 bases removed from V and 6 bases from J, the gap between germline ends came to 14 bases. CDR3 length equals 13 residues. CDR3 sequence (DNA): TGTGCCAGCAGCGGGGCCCAGACGAGCGAGCAGTACTTC. Translation gives CASSGAQTSEQYF.

This clonotype was seen a handful of times. The genes are TRBV12-3 or TRBV12-4 and TRBJ2-5; possibly TRBD1 for D (6 bases). Trimming took 7 bases from V and 0 from J, leaving 12 bases between them. This CDR3 region has 14 residues. CDR3 DNA: TGTGCCAGCACTTCCCCAGGGGACCAAGAGACCCAGTACTTC. Protein sequence: CASTSPGDQETQYF.

A few counts support this clonotype. V gene TRBV27 combines with J gene TRBJ2-5; tentative D call: TRBD2 (6 bases). Per the germline V gene, CDR1 is MNHEY and CDR2 is SMNVEV (reference sequence). The CDR3 is 15 residues long. Trimming removed 6 bases from V and 5 bases from J, with 19 bases in between. The DNA for the CDR3 is TGTGCCAGCAGCCGATCAGGGTCGAGCGGGGAGACCCAGTACTTC. Translation gives CASSRSGSSGETQYF.

This clonotype was observed a few times. This chain uses TRBV5-6 with TRBJ2-5; D uncertain. The CDR3 contains 17 residues. From germline, CDR1 is SGHDT and CDR2 YYEEEE. The V end was cut by 2 bases, the J end by 1 base, with 18 bases between. Here the CDR3 DNA reads TGTGCCAGCAGCTTTCGTCCAGTGATTCCCGTCCAAGAGACCCAGTACTTC. It is translated as CASSFRPVIPVQETQYF.

This clonotype was found a few times. V gene TRBV7-9 combines with J gene TRBJ2-7; TRBD1 is a possible D gene (6 bases). CDR3 length: 15 amino acids. V was clipped by 4 bases and J by 3 bases, with 16 bases between them. CDR1 and CDR2 from the germline V gene are SEHNR and FQNEAQ (reference sequence). The CDR3 DNA reads TGTGCCAGCAGCTCCCTTAAATCGACAGGCTACGAGCAGTACTTC. Its translation: CASSSLKSTGYEQYF.

This clonotype has more than one count but fewer than ten. This chain links TRBV29-1 with TRBJ1-2, with D unresolved. Trimming cost V 0 bases and J 5 bases, with 7 bases left between them. CDR3 length: 12 amino acids. The germline V gene has CDR1 SQVTM and CDR2 ANQGSEA. CDR3: CSVEDREYGYTF. The CDR3 DNA is TGCAGCGTTGAAGATCGCGAGTATGGCTACACCTTC.

Only a few counts were recorded for this clonotype. The V gene is TRBV6-5, the J gene TRBJ1-2; tentative D call: TRBD1 (6 bases). CDR1 is MNHEY, CDR2 SVGAGI, per germline. V lost 6 bases to trimming and J lost 7 bases, with 18 bases between them. The CDR3 runs 14 residues. CDR3 loop: CASSTTGPLCGYTF. The CDR3, as DNA: TGTGCCAGCAGCACGACAGGACCCTTGTGTGGCTACACCTTC.

Details on this clonotype: Because the CDR3 is missing its conserved closing phenylalanine or tryptophan, this is likely a read error. The chain combines TRBV5-8 with TRBJ1-1; weak D call: TRBD1 (6 bases). This CDR3 spans 14 amino acids. Germline V gives CDR1 SGHTS, CDR2 YDEGEE. The V end was cut by 5 bases, the J end by 1 base, with 12 bases between. CDR3 in amino acids: CASSSGTWNTEAFC. The DNA of the CDR3 is TGTGCCAGCAGTTCCGGGACATGGAACACTGAAGCTTTCTGT.

The V gene is TRBV20-1, the J gene TRBJ1-5; tentative D call: TRBD1 (5 bases). The CDR3 totals 15 residues. With 0 bases removed from V and 4 bases from J, the gap between germline ends came to 13 bases. Germline loops: CDR1 DFQATT, CDR2 SNEGSKA (reference sequence). CDR3 sequence: CSARDRVGGNQPQHF. CDR3 nucleotide sequence: TGCAGTGCTAGAGATCGAGTGGGGGGGAATCAGCCCCAGCATTTT.

The rearrangement links TRBV7-2 to TRBJ1-2; 7 positions agree with TRBD1. Germline-derived CDR1 and CDR2 are SGHTA and FQGNSA. The ends lost 4 bases at V and 4 bases at J; junction bases unmatched: 3. The CDR3 has 13 residues. This chain's CDR3 is CASSSGGRYGYTF. The CDR3, as DNA: TGTGCCAGCAGCTCAGGGGGGCGCTATGGCTACACCTTC. The variable domain in full, with the rest retrieved from reference TRBV7-2 and TRBJ1-2, is GAGVSQSPSNKVTEKGKDVELRCDPISGHTALYWYRQSLGQGLEFLIYFQGNSAPDKSGLPSDRFSAERTGGSVSTLTIQRTQQEDSAVYLCASSSGGRYGYTFGSGTRLTVV.

The chain is built from TRBV6-2 or TRBV6-3 and TRBJ2-5; 7 bases are shared with TRBD1. V was clipped by 2 bases and J by 11 bases; unmatched bases: 14. The CDR3 sequence is 15 residues long. CDR1 and CDR2 from the germline V gene are MNHEY and SVGEGT. The CDR3 DNA sequence: TGTGCCAGCAGTTACAACCACAGGGGCTTCCCGGAGCAGTACTTC. Residues: CASSYNHRGFPEQYF.

The rearrangement joins TRBV25-1 to TRBJ2-3; 8 bases fit TRBD1. V gave up 10 bases and J gave up 3 bases; unmatched junction bases: 15. CDR1 is MGHDK, CDR2 SYGVNS, per germline. The CDR3 sequence is 16 residues long. CDR3 coding DNA: TGTGCCACCGACTCGACAGGGGTTTTCCAGACAGATACGCAGTATTTT. It yields the protein CATDSTGVFQTDTQYF.

This clonotype was observed a handful of times. The chain recombines TRBV6-2 or TRBV6-3 with TRBJ1-1; D is unresolved. Germline values: CDR1 MNHEY, CDR2 SVGEGT. The germline V and J ends were trimmed by 2 bases and 4 bases, with 17 bases remaining between them. This CDR3 is 16 amino acids long. The CDR3 DNA reads as TGTGCCAGCAGTTACCCCTGGGTAGGGCTCGGCACTGAAGCTTTCTTT. It is translated as CASSYPWVGLGTEAFF.

V and J are TRBV4-1 and TRBJ1-1; 11 bases agree with TRBD1. Germline V gene lookup returns CDR1 MGHRA and CDR2 YSYEKL. The J segment lost 4 bases and the V segment lost 4 bases, leaving 8 bases of the junction unmatched. This CDR3 contains 16 residues. CDR3 bases: TGCGCCAGCAGCCTACATCCCGGGACAGGGGGCACTGAAGCTTTCTTT. Its translation is CASSLHPGTGGTEAFF.

The rearrangement uses TRBV10-3 and TRBJ2-1; 7 nucleotides line up with TRBD2. Germline V CDR1 and CDR2: ENHRY, SYGVKD. The CDR3 is 12 amino acids. Trimming at V came to 4 bases and at J to 8 bases, leaving 2 bases not matched to a gene. For the CDR3, the DNA is TGTGCCATCAGTGGGACTAGAGATGAGCAGTTCTTC. Translated: CAISGTRDEQFF.